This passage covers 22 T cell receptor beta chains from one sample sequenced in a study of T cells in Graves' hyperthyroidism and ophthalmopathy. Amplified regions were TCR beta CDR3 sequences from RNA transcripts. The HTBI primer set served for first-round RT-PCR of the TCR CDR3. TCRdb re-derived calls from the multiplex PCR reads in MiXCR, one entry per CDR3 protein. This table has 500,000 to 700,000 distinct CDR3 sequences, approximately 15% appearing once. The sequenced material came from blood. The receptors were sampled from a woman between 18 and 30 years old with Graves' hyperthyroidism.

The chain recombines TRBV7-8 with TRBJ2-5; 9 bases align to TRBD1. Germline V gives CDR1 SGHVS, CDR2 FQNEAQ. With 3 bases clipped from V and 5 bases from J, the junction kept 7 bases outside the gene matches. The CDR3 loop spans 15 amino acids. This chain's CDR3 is CASSFTTGGSETQYF. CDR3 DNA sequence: TGTGCCAGCAGCTTTACTACAGGGGGCTCGGAGACCCAGTACTTC.

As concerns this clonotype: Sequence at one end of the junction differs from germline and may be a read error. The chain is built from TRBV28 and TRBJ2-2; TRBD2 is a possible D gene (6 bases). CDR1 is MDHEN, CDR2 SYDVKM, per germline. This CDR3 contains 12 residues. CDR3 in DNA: TGTGCCACCAGATCGAACACCGGGGGGCTGTTTTTT. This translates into CATRSNTGGLFF. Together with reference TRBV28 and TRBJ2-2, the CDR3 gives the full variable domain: DVKVTQSSRYLVKRTGEKVFLECVQDMDHENMFWYRQDPGLGLRLIYFSYDVKMKEKGDIPEGYSVSREKKERFSLILESASTNQTSMYLCATRSNTGGLFFGEGSRLTVL.

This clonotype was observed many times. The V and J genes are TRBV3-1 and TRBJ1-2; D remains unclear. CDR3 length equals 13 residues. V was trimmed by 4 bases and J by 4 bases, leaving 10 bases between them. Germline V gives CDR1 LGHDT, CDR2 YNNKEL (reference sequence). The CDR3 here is CASSPKGGYGYTF. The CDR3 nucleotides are TGTGCCAGCAGCCCTAAGGGTGGCTATGGCTACACCTTC.

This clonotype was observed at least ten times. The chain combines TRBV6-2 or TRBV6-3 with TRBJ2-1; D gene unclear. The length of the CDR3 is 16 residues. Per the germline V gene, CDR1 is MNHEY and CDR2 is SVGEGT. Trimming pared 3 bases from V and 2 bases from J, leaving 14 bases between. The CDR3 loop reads CASSYRATTTYNEQFF. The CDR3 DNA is TGTGCCAGCAGTTATAGGGCCACGACAACCTACAATGAGCAGTTCTTC.

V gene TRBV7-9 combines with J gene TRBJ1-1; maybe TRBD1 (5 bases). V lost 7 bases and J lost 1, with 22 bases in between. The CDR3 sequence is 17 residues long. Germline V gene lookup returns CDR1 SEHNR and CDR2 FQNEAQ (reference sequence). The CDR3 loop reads CASTKGWGGGENTEAFF. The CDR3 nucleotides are TGTGCCAGCACCAAAGGTTGGGGGGGAGGAGAGAACACTGAAGCTTTCTTT.

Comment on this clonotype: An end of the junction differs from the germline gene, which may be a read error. The CDR3 loop reads CVSSITGDTEAFF. The CDR3 nucleotides read TGTGTCAGTAGTATTACAGGGGACACTGAAGCTTTCTTT. The chain recombines TRBV19 with TRBJ1-1; 7 positions match TRBD1. This CDR3 contains 13 residues. Germline V gives CDR1 LNHDA, CDR2 SQIVND (reference sequence).

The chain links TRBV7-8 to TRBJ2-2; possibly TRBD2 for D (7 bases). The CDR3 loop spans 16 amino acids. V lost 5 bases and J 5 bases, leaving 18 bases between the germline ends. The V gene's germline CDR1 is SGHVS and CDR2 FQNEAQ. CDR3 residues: CASSPLGGRGTGELFF. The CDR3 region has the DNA TGTGCCAGCAGCCCTCTAGGGGGGAGGGGGACCGGGGAGCTGTTTTTT. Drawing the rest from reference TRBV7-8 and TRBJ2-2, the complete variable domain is GAGVSQSPRYKVAKRGQDVALRCDPISGHVSLFWYQQALGQGPEFLTYFQNEAQLDKSGLPSDRFFAERPEGSVSTLKIQRTQQEDSAVYLCASSPLGGRGTGELFFGEGSRLTVL.

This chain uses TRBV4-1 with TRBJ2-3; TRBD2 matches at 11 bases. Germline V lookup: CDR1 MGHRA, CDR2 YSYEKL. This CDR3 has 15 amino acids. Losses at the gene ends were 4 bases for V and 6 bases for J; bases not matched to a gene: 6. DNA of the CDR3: TGCGCCAGCAGCCCCCACCTAGCGGGAGGTGATACGCAGTATTTT. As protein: CASSPHLAGGDTQYF.

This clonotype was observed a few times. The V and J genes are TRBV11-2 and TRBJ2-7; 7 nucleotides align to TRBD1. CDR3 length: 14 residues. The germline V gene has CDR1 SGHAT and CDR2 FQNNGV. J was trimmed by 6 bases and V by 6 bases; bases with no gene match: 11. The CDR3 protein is CASRATGAAGEQYF. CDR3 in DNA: TGTGCCAGCAGAGCCACAGGGGCCGCGGGCGAGCAGTACTTC.

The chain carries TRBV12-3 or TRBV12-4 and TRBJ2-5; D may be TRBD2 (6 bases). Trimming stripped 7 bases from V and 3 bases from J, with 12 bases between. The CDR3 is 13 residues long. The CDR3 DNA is TGTGCCAGCACCCAGGGCGGGGAAGAGACCCAGTACTTC. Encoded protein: CASTQGGEETQYF.

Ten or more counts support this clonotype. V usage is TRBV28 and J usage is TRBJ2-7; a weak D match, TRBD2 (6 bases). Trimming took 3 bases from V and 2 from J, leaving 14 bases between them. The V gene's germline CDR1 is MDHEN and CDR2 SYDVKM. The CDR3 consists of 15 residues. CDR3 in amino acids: CASSFTAGWAYEQYF. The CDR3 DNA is TGTGCCAGCAGTTTTACAGCGGGCTGGGCCTACGAGCAGTACTTC.

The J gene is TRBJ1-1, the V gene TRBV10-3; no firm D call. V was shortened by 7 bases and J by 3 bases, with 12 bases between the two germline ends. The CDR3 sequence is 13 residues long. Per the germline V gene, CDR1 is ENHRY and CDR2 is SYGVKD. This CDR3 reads CAITPGLDTEAFF. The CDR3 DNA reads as TGTGCCATCACCCCCGGGTTGGACACTGAAGCTTTCTTT.

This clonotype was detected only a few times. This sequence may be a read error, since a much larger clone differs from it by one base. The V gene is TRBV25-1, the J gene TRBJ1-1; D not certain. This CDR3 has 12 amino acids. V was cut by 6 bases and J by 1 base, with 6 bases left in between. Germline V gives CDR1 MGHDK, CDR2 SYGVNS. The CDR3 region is CASRDPNTEAFF. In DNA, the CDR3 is TGTGCCAGCAGGGACCCGAACACTGAAGCTTTCTTT.

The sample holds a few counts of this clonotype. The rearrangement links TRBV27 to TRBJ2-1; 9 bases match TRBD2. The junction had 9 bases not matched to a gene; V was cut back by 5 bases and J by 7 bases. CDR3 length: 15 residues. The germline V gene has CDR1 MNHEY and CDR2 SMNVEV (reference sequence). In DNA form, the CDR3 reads TGTGCCAGCAGTCCCCAGGGGCGGGAGGGTAATGAGCAGTTCTTC. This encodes CASSPQGREGNEQFF.

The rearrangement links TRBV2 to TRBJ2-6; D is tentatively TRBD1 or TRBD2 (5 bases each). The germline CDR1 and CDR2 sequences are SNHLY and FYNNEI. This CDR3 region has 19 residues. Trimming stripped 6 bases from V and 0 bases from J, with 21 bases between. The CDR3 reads CASRVILPGPGSGANVLTF. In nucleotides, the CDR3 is TGTGCCAGCAGGGTAATCCTCCCGGGACCCGGCTCTGGGGCCAACGTCCTGACTTTC.

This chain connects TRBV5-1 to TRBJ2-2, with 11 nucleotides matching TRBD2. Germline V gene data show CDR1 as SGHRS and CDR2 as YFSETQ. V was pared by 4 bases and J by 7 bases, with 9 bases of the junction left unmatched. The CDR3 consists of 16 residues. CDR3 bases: TGCGCCAGCAGCCAACCACCGGGACTAGCGGACGGGGAGCTGTTTTTT. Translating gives CASSQPPGLADGELFF.

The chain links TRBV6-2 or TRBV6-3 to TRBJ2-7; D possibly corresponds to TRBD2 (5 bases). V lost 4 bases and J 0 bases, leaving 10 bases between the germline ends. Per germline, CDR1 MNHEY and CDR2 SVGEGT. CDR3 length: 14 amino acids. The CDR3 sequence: CASSSSDYSYEQYF. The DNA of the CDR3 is TGTGCCAGCAGTTCATCAGACTACTCCTACGAGCAGTACTTC.

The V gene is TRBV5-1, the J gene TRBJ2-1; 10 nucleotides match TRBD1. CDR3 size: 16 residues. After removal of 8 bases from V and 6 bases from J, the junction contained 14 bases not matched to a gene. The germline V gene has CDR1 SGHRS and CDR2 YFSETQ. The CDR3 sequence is CARPGAGDRGFNEQFF. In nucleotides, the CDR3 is TGCGCCAGACCTGGGGCCGGGGACAGGGGATTCAATGAGCAGTTCTTC.

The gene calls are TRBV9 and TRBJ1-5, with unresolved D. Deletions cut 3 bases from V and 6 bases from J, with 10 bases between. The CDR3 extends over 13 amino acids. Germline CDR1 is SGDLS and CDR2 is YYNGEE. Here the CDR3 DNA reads TGTGCCAGCAGCGCAACTCCTGGTCAGCCCCAGCATTTT. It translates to CASSATPGQPQHF.

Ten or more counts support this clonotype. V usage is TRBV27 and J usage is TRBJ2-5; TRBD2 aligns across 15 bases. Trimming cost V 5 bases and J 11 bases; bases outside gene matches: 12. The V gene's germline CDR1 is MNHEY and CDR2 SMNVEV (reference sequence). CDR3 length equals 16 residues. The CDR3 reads CASSPAAGTSGGTQYF. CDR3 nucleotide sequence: TGTGCCAGCAGTCCCGCCGCCGGGACTAGCGGGGGGACGCAGTACTTC.

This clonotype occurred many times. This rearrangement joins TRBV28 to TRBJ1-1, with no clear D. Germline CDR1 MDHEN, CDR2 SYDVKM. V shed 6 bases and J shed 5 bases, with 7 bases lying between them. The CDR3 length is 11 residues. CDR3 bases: TGTGCCAGCAGGGATCTAACTGAAGCTTTCTTT. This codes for CASRDLTEAFF.

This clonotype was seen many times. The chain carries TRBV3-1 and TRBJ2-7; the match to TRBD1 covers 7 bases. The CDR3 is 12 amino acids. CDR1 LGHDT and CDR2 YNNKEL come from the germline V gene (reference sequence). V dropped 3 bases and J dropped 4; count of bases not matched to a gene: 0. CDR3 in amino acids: CASSQDRYEQYF. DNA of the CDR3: TGTGCCAGCAGCCAGGACAGGTACGAGCAGTACTTC.